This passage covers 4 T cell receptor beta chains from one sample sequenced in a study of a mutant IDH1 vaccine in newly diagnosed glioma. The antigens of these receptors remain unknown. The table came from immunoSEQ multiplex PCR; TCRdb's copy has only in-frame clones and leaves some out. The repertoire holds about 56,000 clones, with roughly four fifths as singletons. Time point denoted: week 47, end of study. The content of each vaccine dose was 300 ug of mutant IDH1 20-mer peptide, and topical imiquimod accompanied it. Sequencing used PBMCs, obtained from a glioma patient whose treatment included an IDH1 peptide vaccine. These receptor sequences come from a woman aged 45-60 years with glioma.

The CDR3 reads CASRGESEAFF. As DNA, the CDR3 is TGTGCCAGCAGGGGGGAGAGTGAAGCTTTCTTT. The chain uses TRBV2 and TRBJ1-1; possible D gene TRBD1, 5 bases. The V end lost 6 bases, the J end lost 7 bases, and 9 bases lay between the germline ends. The germline CDR1 and CDR2 sequences are SNHLY and FYNNEI. There are 11 residues in the CDR3. The variable domain in full, with the rest retrieved from reference TRBV2 and TRBJ1-1, is EPEVTQTPSHQVTQMGQEVILRCVPISNHLYFYWYRQILGQKVEFLVSFYNNEISEKSEIFDDQFSVERPDGSNFTLKIRSTKLEDSAMYFCASRGESEAFFGQGTRLTVV.

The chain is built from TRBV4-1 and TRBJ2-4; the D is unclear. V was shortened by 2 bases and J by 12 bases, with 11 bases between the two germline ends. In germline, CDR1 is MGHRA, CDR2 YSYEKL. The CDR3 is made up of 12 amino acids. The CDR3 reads CASSQIGVGQYF. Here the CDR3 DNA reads TGCGCCAGCAGCCAAATTGGAGTTGGTCAGTACTTC.

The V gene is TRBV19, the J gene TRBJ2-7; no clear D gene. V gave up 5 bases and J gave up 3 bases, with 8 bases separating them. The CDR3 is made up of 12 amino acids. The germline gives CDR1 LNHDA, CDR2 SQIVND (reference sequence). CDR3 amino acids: CASSSFGYEQYF. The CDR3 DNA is TGTGCCAGTAGTTCGTTCGGCTACGAGCAGTACTTC.

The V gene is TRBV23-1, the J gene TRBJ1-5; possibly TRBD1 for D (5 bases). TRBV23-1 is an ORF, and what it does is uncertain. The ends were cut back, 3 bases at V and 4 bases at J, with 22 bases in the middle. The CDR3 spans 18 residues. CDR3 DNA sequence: TGCGCCAGCAGTCATCCCCTAAGGGGACCCACTGGGAATCAGCCCCAGCATTTT. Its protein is CASSHPLRGPTGNQPQHF.